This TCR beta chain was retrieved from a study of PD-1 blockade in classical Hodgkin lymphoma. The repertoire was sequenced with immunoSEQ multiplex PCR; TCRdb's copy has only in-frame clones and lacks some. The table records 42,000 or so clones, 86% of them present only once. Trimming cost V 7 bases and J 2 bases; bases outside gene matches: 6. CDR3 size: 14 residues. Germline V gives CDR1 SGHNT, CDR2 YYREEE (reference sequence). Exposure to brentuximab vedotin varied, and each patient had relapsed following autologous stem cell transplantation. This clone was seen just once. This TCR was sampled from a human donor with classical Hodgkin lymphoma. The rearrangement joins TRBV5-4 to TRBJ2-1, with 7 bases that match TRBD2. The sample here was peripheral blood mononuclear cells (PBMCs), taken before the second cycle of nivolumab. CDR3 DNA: TGTGCCAGCGAGGTAGCGGGCGCCTACAATGAGCAGTTCTTC. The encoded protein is CASEVAGAYNEQFF.